Listed below are T cell receptor beta chains from one sample, sequenced in a study of cytomegalovirus exposure and HLA in healthy donors. This table comes from immunoSEQ multiplex PCR, and its TCRdb copy is limited to in-frame clones, with some not included. The sample contains about 160,000 clones, around 88% of which appear only once. The source material was PBMCs. Every receptor here comes from a woman under 30 in good health and CMV-seronegative. Both conserved end residues are part of each CDR3. The order of the fields is CDR3 protein, V gene, D gene, J gene, clone size. D genes are given only for firm matches. Where a row states a size, it is once, few, many or the class of an expanded clone; other rows omit it.

CDR3 protein: CASSGGDTQYF; V gene: TRBV5-6; D gene: -; J gene: TRBJ2-3; clone size: -
CDR3 protein: CASSSYRVTNYGYTF; V gene: TRBV7-2; D gene: -; J gene: TRBJ1-2; clone size: -
CDR3 protein: CATRGDSHGYTF; V gene: TRBV2; D gene: -; J gene: TRBJ1-2; clone size: -
CDR3 protein: CASNAQGQETQYF; V gene: TRBV7-9; D gene: -; J gene: TRBJ2-5; clone size: -
CDR3 protein: CASSLTVGTGARETQYF; V gene: TRBV5-4; D gene: TRBD1; J gene: TRBJ2-5; clone size: -
CDR3 protein: CASSILGNQPQHF; V gene: TRBV19; D gene: -; J gene: TRBJ1-5; clone size: -
CDR3 protein: CASSPYSGGEDTQYF; V gene: TRBV28; D gene: TRBD2; J gene: TRBJ2-3; clone size: -
CDR3 protein: CASSTNRDQPQHF; V gene: TRBV2; D gene: -; J gene: TRBJ1-5; clone size: -
CDR3 protein: CASSEGRREGYEQYF; V gene: TRBV25-1; D gene: TRBD2; J gene: TRBJ2-7; clone size: -
CDR3 protein: CASCGAGANVLTF; V gene: TRBV28; D gene: -; J gene: TRBJ2-6; clone size: -
CDR3 protein: CSAGRDLAQFF; V gene: TRBV20-1; D gene: -; J gene: TRBJ2-1; clone size: -
CDR3 protein: CASSLVAGFYNEQFF; V gene: TRBV7-9; D gene: TRBD2; J gene: TRBJ2-1; clone size: -
CDR3 protein: CSAPGGRRAFF; V gene: TRBV20-1; D gene: -; J gene: TRBJ1-1; clone size: -
CDR3 protein: CASKWTVLYEQYF; V gene: TRBV5-8; D gene: -; J gene: TRBJ2-7; clone size: few
CDR3 protein: CASSKKTSGRYEQYF; V gene: TRBV7-2; D gene: TRBD2; J gene: TRBJ2-7; clone size: -
CDR3 protein: CSVGGGDEQYF; V gene: TRBV29-1; D gene: TRBD2; J gene: TRBJ2-7; clone size: -
CDR3 protein: CASRWDRTLETQYF; V gene: TRBV2; D gene: TRBD1; J gene: TRBJ2-5; clone size: -
CDR3 protein: CASSRGRTGTDTGELFF; V gene: TRBV27; D gene: -; J gene: TRBJ2-2; clone size: -
CDR3 protein: CASSLWTGLSDEQYF; V gene: TRBV27; D gene: TRBD1; J gene: TRBJ2-7; clone size: -
CDR3 protein: CASSSVTGDGYTF; V gene: TRBV5-1; D gene: TRBD1; J gene: TRBJ1-2; clone size: -
CDR3 protein: CAWGGPSTDTGELFF; V gene: TRBV30; D gene: -; J gene: TRBJ2-2; clone size: -
CDR3 protein: CASSGLTGSLGEQYF; V gene: TRBV4-1; D gene: TRBD1; J gene: TRBJ2-7; clone size: medium-sized
CDR3 protein: CASSGWTGVGTDTQYF; V gene: TRBV7-8; D gene: TRBD1; J gene: TRBJ2-3; clone size: once
CDR3 protein: CASRLTGVGETQYF; V gene: TRBV7-2; D gene: -; J gene: TRBJ2-5; clone size: -
CDR3 protein: CASSELAGAKNIQYF; V gene: TRBV10-2; D gene: TRBD2; J gene: TRBJ2-4; clone size: once
CDR3 protein: CASSKSGGANNEQFF; V gene: TRBV7-9; D gene: TRBD2; J gene: TRBJ2-1; clone size: -
CDR3 protein: CAWSVSSPDEQYF; V gene: TRBV30; D gene: -; J gene: TRBJ2-7; clone size: -
CDR3 protein: CASSPIAGGDEQYF; V gene: TRBV28; D gene: TRBD2; J gene: TRBJ2-7; clone size: -
CDR3 protein: CASRQTPFDQETQYF; V gene: TRBV5-1; D gene: -; J gene: TRBJ2-5; clone size: -
CDR3 protein: CSAPRTGDYGYTF; V gene: TRBV29-1; D gene: TRBD1; J gene: TRBJ1-2; clone size: -
CDR3 protein: CASSSYNWGSGSPLHF; V gene: TRBV5-6; D gene: -; J gene: TRBJ1-6; clone size: -
CDR3 protein: CASSPRGTNEKLFF; V gene: TRBV27; D gene: -; J gene: TRBJ1-4; clone size: -
CDR3 protein: CASSPFDRQGTDTQYF; V gene: TRBV18; D gene: -; J gene: TRBJ2-3; clone size: -
CDR3 protein: CASSLSRQGGQPQHF; V gene: TRBV27; D gene: TRBD1; J gene: TRBJ1-5; clone size: -
CDR3 protein: CASSPRLATNATQYF; V gene: TRBV11-3; D gene: TRBD2; J gene: TRBJ2-3; clone size: -
CDR3 protein: CASSLGERTGNTIYF; V gene: TRBV5-1; D gene: -; J gene: TRBJ1-3; clone size: few
CDR3 protein: CASSFGRENEQFF; V gene: TRBV11-2; D gene: -; J gene: TRBJ2-1; clone size: few
CDR3 protein: CASSPDRGGTYEQYF; V gene: TRBV18; D gene: TRBD1; J gene: TRBJ2-7; clone size: -
CDR3 protein: CASRQGVHGYTF; V gene: TRBV28; D gene: TRBD1; J gene: TRBJ1-2; clone size: few
CDR3 protein: CASTERGTEKLFF; V gene: TRBV6-7; D gene: -; J gene: TRBJ1-4; clone size: -
CDR3 protein: CASSLFGGTEAFF; V gene: TRBV5-4; D gene: -; J gene: TRBJ1-1; clone size: -
CDR3 protein: CASSPRQGGTEAFF; V gene: TRBV27; D gene: TRBD1; J gene: TRBJ1-1; clone size: -
CDR3 protein: CASSPRSFANTEAFF; V gene: TRBV7-2; D gene: -; J gene: TRBJ1-1; clone size: -
CDR3 protein: CASSTQGTTDTQYF; V gene: TRBV2; D gene: -; J gene: TRBJ2-3; clone size: -
CDR3 protein: CAWSGAYEQYF; V gene: TRBV30; D gene: -; J gene: TRBJ2-7; clone size: once
CDR3 protein: CASSYGASEAFF; V gene: TRBV6-6; D gene: -; J gene: TRBJ1-1; clone size: -
CDR3 protein: CAIRGGGADQETQYF; V gene: TRBV10-3; D gene: TRBD2; J gene: TRBJ2-5; clone size: once
CDR3 protein: CASSIRGGGQPQHF; V gene: TRBV19; D gene: -; J gene: TRBJ1-5; clone size: -
CDR3 protein: CASSPGLAQETQYF; V gene: TRBV7-2; D gene: TRBD2; J gene: TRBJ2-5; clone size: -
CDR3 protein: CASSINPGDEQYF; V gene: TRBV28; D gene: -; J gene: TRBJ2-7; clone size: once